This TCR delta chain appears in the sequencing data of a study of in vitro expanded adult blood gammadelta T cells (dated by TCRdb to between 2020 and 2021). About the investigation overall: Among T cells, the purity of sorted Vgamma9Vdelta2 cells was between 94.4% and 100%. The study compared the TCR repertoire of Vgamma9Vdelta2 T cells expanded in vitro with a mistletoe-extract drug against those expanded with HMBPP or zoledronate. Cells from each donor were stimulated separately with HMBPP, zoledronate or AbnobaViscum P, and TRG and TRD CDR3 repertoires were sequenced for every condition. A few subjects were included in the TCR repertoire analysis. What the authors observed across the whole study: AbnobaViscum P-expanded Vgamma9Vdelta2 repertoires showed CDR3 length, diversity and J usage similar to HMBPP- and zoledronate-expanded repertoires, suggesting a polyclonal response. Most of the top TRGV9 CDR3 clonotypes were public, as they were shared across donors and across all three stimulation conditions. Every repertoire came from in vitro expanded cultures of healthy donor cells rather than from mistletoe-treated patients. The TRDV2 repertoire shared between treatments was private to each donor, and multidimensional scaling clustered TRD repertoires by subject rather than stimulant.

Germline trimming: 1 base from V, 4 bases from J; junction bases outside gene matches: 8. The germline V gene encodes CDR1 GEAIGNYY and CDR2 EKD. The cysteine opens and the phenylalanine closes a CDR3 of 16 amino acids. Only the CDR3 region is kept as DNA, spanning 48 bases read in frame from base 1. This clone is identified as large (0.1 to 1%). Its antigen is still unknown. Base qualities are not provided; no much larger clone lies one nucleotide away. Library preparation employed 5' RACE. RNA was extracted from about 10,000 sorted cells per sample using the RNeasy Micro Kit. Libraries were generated by template-switch reverse transcription, after which the CDR3gamma and CDR3delta regions were amplified by PCR. The amplicons were sequenced on an Illumina MiSeq with the V2 300 kit, which gave 150 bp paired-end reads. From the authors' description of their analysis: FastQC version 0.11.8 was used to check read quality. MiXCR version 3.0.3 was used to build CDR3 sequences by aligning reads to GenBank TRG or TRD reference genes. Apart from TRDD assembly using 3 rather than 5 consecutive nucleotides, MiXCR was run with default parameters. VDJtools version 1.2.1 with default settings was used for repertoire analyses, including normalized Shannon-Wiener diversity, clonotype tracking and multidimensional scaling. CDR3 sequences that were out-of-frame or contained stop codons were left out of the analysis. The public reads were reprocessed by TCRdb using CATT, and rows of matching DNA were later combined. The V and J calls here are based on TCRdb, not the publication. Within this sample are under 650 delta-chain clones, with roughly a third of them counted one time only. The top ten hold around 39% of the sample.

The sample's treatment or condition label, in plain terms: aminobisphosphonate causing endogenous IPP accumulation, about 1 uM. Live CD3+ TCRgammadelta+ Vgamma9+ Vdelta2+ T cells were FACS-sorted on a FACS Aria III after expansion. Before expansion, PBMC received a one-day pulse of about 0.93 uM zoledronate and were then washed three times. Expansion of the cultures lasted around 15 days, and IL-2 was replenished every 3 to 4 days. After the one-day stimulant pulse, cells were washed three times and then cultured in medium containing approximately 100 U/mL IL-2. Before culture, peripheral blood mononuclear cells were isolated using Lymphoprep gradient centrifugation and then cryopreserved in liquid nitrogen.

Recombination connected TRDV2 to TRDJ1, and TRDD3 aligns with 10 junction nucleotides. This sequence was found in an adult in good health. This material consisted of gamma-delta T cells from peripheral blood expanded in culture, taken from an in vitro culture stimulated with zoledronate. The CDR3 reads CACDTLLGDGGDKLIF. The DNA reads TGTGCCTGTGACACTTTACTGGGGGATGGAGGCGATAAACTCATCTTT.